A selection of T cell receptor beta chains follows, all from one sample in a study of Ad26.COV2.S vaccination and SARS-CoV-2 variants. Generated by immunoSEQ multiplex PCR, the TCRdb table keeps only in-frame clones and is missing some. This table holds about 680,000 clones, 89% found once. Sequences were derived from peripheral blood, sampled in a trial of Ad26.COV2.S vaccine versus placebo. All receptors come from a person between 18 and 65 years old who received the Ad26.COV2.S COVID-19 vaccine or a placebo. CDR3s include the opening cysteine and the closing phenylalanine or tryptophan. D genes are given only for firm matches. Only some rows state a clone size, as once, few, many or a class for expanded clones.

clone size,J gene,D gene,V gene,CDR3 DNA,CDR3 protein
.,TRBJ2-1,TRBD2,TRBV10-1,TGCGCCAGCAGTGAGTCGGGGATAGCGGGAGGCAATGAGCAGTTCTTC,CASSESGIAGGNEQFF
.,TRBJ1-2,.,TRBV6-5,TGTGCCAGCAGTTACTCGATCGGGGAGGCTAACTATGGCTACACCTTC,CASSYSIGEANYGYTF
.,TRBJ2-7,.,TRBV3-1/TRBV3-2,TGTGCCAGCAGCCAAGTTGGGGGCAGCTACGAGCAGTACTTC,CASSQVGGSYEQYF
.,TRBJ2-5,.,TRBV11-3,TGTGCCAGCAGCTTAGGAGGGGATTTAGAGACCCAGTACTTC,CASSLGGDLETQYF
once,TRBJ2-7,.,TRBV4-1,TGCGCCAGCAGCCAAGCCCCGGGACTCGTCTACGAGCAGTACTTC,CASSQAPGLVYEQYF
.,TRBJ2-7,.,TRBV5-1,TGCGCCAGCAGCTTGGAGGGACCCTACGAGCAGTACTTC,CASSLEGPYEQYF
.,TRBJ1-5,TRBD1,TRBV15,TGTGCCACCAGCAGAGGAGGACAGGGGGGCAATCAGCCCCAGCATTTT,CATSRGGQGGNQPQHF
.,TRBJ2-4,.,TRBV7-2,TGTGCCAGCAGCCCTCGGTCTAGCGGAGGGGGGCTTCAGTACTTC,CASSPRSSGGGLQYF
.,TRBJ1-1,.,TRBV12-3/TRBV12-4,TGTGCCAGCAGTTTGTCGGCTATCTCTGAAGCTTTCTTT,CASSLSAISEAFF
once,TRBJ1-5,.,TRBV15,TGTGCCACCAGCGGACAGTCAACAAACGCGCAGCCCCAGCATTTT,CATSGQSTNAQPQHF
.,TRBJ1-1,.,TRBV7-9,TGTGCCAGCAGCCCCCCCCTCGGAGGCGGGGGACCACTCACTGAAGCTTTCTTT,CASSPPLGGGGPLTEAFF
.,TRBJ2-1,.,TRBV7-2,TGTGCCAGCTCCCGGGGCTGGGATGAGCAGTTCTTC,CASSRGWDEQFF
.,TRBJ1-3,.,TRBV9,TGTGCCAGCAGCGAAGCCACTTACGGCTCTGGAAACACCATATATTTT,CASSEATYGSGNTIYF
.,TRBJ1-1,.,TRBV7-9,TGTGCCAGCAGCTTACGGTCGACAGAGAACACTGAAGCTTTCTTT,CASSLRSTENTEAFF
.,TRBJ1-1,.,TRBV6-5,TGTGCCAGCAGTTCCTCTTACACTGAAGCTTTCTTT,CASSSSYTEAFF
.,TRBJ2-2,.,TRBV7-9,TGTGCCAGCAGCTTAAACCCAAACACCGGGGAGCTGTTTTTT,CASSLNPNTGELFF
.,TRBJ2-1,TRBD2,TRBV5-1,TGCGCCAGCAGCCCGACACGCGCGGGGAGGGACAATGAGCAGTTCTTC,CASSPTRAGRDNEQFF
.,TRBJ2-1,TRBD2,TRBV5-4,TGTGCCAGCAGCCTCGGACTAGCGGGAGGTGCTGAGCAGTTCTTC,CASSLGLAGGAEQFF
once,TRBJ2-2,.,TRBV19,TGTGCCAGTAGTGACAGTACCGGGGAGCTGTTTTTT,CASSDSTGELFF
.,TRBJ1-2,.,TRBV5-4,TGTGCCAGCAGCTTGTCAGGTGATGGCTACACCTTC,CASSLSGDGYTF
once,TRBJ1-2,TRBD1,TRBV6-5,TGTGCCAGCAGTCCCTGGACAGGGGGCAAAGGCTACACCTTC,CASSPWTGGKGYTF
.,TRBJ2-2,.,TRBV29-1,TGCAGCGCTGGACAGACCGCGAACACCGGGGAGCTGTTTTTT,CSAGQTANTGELFF
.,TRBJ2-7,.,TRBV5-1,TGCGCCAGTACAGGGTCCTACGAGCAGTACTTC,CASTGSYEQYF
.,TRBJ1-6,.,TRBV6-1,TGTGCCAGCAGTGAGTATCTTGGGGTCGTGTCACCCCTCCACTTT,CASSEYLGVVSPLHF
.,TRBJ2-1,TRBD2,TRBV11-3,TGTGCCAGCAGCTCCGGGACTAGCGGGGGGTACAATGAGCAGTTCTTC,CASSSGTSGGYNEQFF
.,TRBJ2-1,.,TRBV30,TGTGCCTGGAGTGCCGACAACAATGAGCAGTTCTTC,CAWSADNNEQFF
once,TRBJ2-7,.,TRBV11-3,TGTGCCAGCAGCCGCGGGATTCTAGGGGAGCAGTACTTC,CASSRGILGEQYF
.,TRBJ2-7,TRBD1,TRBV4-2,TGTGCCAGCAGCCAACCGGGACAGGGCGGAAGCGAGCAGTACTTC,CASSQPGQGGSEQYF
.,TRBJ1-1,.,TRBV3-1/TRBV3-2,TGTGCCAGCAGCTTGGCTCAGCCTATATTGAACACTGAAGCTTTCTTT,CASSLAQPILNTEAFF
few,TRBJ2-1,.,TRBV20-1,TGCAGTGCTAGTTCGGTAGGCAATGAGCAGTTCTTC,CSASSVGNEQFF
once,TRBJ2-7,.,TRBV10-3,TGTGCCATCAGTGGCCCCTCGGGACATAGCTCCTACGAGCAGTACTTC,CAISGPSGHSSYEQYF
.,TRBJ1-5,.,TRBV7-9,TGTGCCAGCAGCTTAGCGCCCGGGACACTGGAACAGCCCCAGCATTTT,CASSLAPGTLEQPQHF
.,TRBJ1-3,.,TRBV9,TGTGCCAGCAGCGTAGAGGAGGGCTCTGGAAACACCATATATTTT,CASSVEEGSGNTIYF
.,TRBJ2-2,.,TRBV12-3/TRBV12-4,TGTGCCAGCAGCGAACGGGGGGAGCTGTTTTTT,CASSERGELFF
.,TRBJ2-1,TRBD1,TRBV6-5,TGTCGGACAGGGAACTACAATGAGCAGTTCTTC,CRTGNYNEQFF
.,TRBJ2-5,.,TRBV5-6,TGTGCCAGCAGCTTGGGGGGTGTTGGTGAGACCCAGTACTTC,CASSLGGVGETQYF
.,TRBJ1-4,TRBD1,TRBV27,TGTGCCAGCAGCCTAGGACAGGGAGGGAAACTGTTTTTT,CASSLGQGGKLFF
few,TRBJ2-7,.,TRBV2,TGTGCCAGCACATCCCCCGGGGGTAGCGGCTACGAGCAGTACTTC,CASTSPGGSGYEQYF
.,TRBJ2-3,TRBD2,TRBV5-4,TGTGCCAGCAGCTTGGCTTTCCAGCGGGGTCCCACAGATACGCAGTATTTT,CASSLAFQRGPTDTQYF
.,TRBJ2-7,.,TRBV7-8,TGTGCCAGCAGCTTAGCTCAACGTTCGCCCGAGCAGTACTTC,CASSLAQRSPEQYF
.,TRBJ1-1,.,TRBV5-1,TGCGCCAGCAGCCCCCCGGGGGGGAACACTGAAGCTTTCTTT,CASSPPGGNTEAFF
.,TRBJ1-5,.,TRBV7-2,TGTGCCAGCAGCTTAAACCCTCCGGGGAACAATCAGCCCCAGCATTTT,CASSLNPPGNNQPQHF
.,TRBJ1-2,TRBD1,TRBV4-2,TGTGCCAGCAGCCACGAGATATCGACCGGGACAGGGGGCCTTGGCTACACCTTC,CASSHEISTGTGGLGYTF
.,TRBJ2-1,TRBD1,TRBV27,TGTGCCAGCAGAACGGGACAGGGGAACAATGAGCAGTTCTTC,CASRTGQGNNEQFF
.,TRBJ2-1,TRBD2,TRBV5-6,TGTGCCAGCAGCTCGACTAGCGGGAGATCCGTAGTCTACAATGAGCAGTTCTTC,CASSSTSGRSVVYNEQFF
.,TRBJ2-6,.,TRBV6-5,TGTGCCAGCAGGAACAGACGAGCTGGGGCCAACGTCCTGACTTTC,CASRNRRAGANVLTF